These T cell receptor beta chains were read from a single sample in a study of blood T cell repertoires in COVID-19. Some clones are missing from TCRdb's copy, which holds only in-frame ones; the method was immunoSEQ multiplex PCR. The sample records approximately 150,000 clones, roughly 90% being singletons. What was sequenced was peripheral blood. The origin of the receptors is a human donor in a cohort sampled during active COVID-19. The CDR3 runs from the conserved cysteine through the conserved F or W. The order of the fields is CDR3 DNA, CDR3 protein, V gene, J gene, clone size, D gene. The D gene is left open where the match is weak. Not all rows give a size; the values are once, few, many and, for expanded clones, a class.

TGTGCCAGCAGCCCTCTCCTGGGACTCGTCTACGAGCAGTACTTC,CASSPLLGLVYEQYF,TRBV12-1,TRBJ2-7,.,.
TGTGCCAGCGCACAGGACAGCGGCTCTGGGGCCAACGTCCTGACTTTC,CASAQDSGSGANVLTF,TRBV6-4,TRBJ2-6,.,.
TGTGCCAGCAGCCAAGACAGGGATCAGCCCCAGCATTTT,CASSQDRDQPQHF,TRBV3-1/TRBV3-2,TRBJ1-5,.,.
TGTGCCAGCAGTGTCTCGGCGGGGGGCGTCCATGAGCAGTTCTTC,CASSVSAGGVHEQFF,TRBV2,TRBJ2-1,.,TRBD2
TGTGCCAGCTCACCGGCAGGCAATCAGCCCCAGCATTTT,CASSPAGNQPQHF,TRBV18,TRBJ1-5,few,.
TGCAGCGTTTGGGACAGCGACATGAACACTGAAGCTTTCTTT,CSVWDSDMNTEAFF,TRBV29-1,TRBJ1-1,.,TRBD1
TGTGCCAGCAGTGAAGGGGGTTTACGGGGCTACACCTTC,CASSEGGLRGYTF,TRBV6-4,TRBJ1-2,.,.
TGTGCCAGCAGTCTCGGACACAACCAAGAGACCCAGTACTTC,CASSLGHNQETQYF,TRBV6-5,TRBJ2-5,.,.
TGCGCCAGCAGCTTGCGGCGGGGGAAGGGAGCGGAGTACTTC,CASSLRRGKGAEYF,TRBV5-1,TRBJ2-7,.,TRBD2
TGTGCCAGCAGTGAGCTTGGACAGCTCTCTGAAGCTTTCTTT,CASSELGQLSEAFF,TRBV2,TRBJ1-1,.,.
TGTGCCAGCAGCTTGGGACGGCTAGCGTCAATAGATACGCAGTATTTT,CASSLGRLASIDTQYF,TRBV5-4,TRBJ2-3,.,.
TGTGCCAGCAGCCTCTTTCTCGGAGGACAAGAGACCCAGTACTTC,CASSLFLGGQETQYF,TRBV6-6,TRBJ2-5,.,.
TGTGCCAGCAGCCGTCTAGCGGGGGAGGGAGAGACCCAGTACTTC,CASSRLAGEGETQYF,TRBV4-2,TRBJ2-5,.,TRBD2
TGTGCCAGCAGCGCCAGACAGCACGGAAATCAGCCCCAGCATTTT,CASSARQHGNQPQHF,TRBV7-2,TRBJ1-5,.,.
TGTGCCAGTCGACAGGTGAGCAATCAGCCCCAGCATTTT,CASRQVSNQPQHF,TRBV19,TRBJ1-5,few,.
TGTGCCAGCAGCTCTGGGACTAGACCCAATGAGCAGTTCTTC,CASSSGTRPNEQFF,TRBV7-8,TRBJ2-1,.,TRBD2
TGTGCCATCAGTGATCAGGGGTTGGGATCACCCCTCCACTTT,CAISDQGLGSPLHF,TRBV10-3,TRBJ1-6,.,.
TGTGCCAGCAGCTTGGGACACTCCTACAATGAGCAGTTCTTC,CASSLGHSYNEQFF,TRBV5-6,TRBJ2-1,.,.
TGCGCCAGCAGCCAAGATTTCCGGGTCTCTGGCTACACCTTC,CASSQDFRVSGYTF,TRBV4-3,TRBJ1-2,.,.
TGTGCCAGCAGCCAACACCCAGGGACAGGGGATGAAAAACTGTTTTTT,CASSQHPGTGDEKLFF,TRBV7-2,TRBJ1-4,once,TRBD1
TGCGCCAGCAGCTTGGGGCAGGACAGCTCCTACGAGCAGTACTTC,CASSLGQDSSYEQYF,TRBV5-1,TRBJ2-7,.,.
TGTGCCAGCAGTTGGACCGGACAGCACACAGATACGCAGTATTTT,CASSWTGQHTDTQYF,TRBV6-2/TRBV6-3,TRBJ2-3,.,.